This T cell receptor beta chain is from a study of blood T cells in healthy people across ages. This clonotype was recorded at least ten times. Per sample, at least 6 micrograms of total RNA were extracted. Using a J-beta primer mix together with a sample-barcoded 5' primer, a second PCR was run for about 6 to 11 cycles. Each CDR3 protein gets one entry after TCRdb re-called the 5' RACE reads with MiXCR. Found here are about 1.7 million distinct CDR3 sequences, approximately 28% of them singletons; the top ten hold more than 6%. Germline values: CDR1 SQVTM, CDR2 ANQGSEA. The CDR3 covers 10 residues. Sample: blood. The genes are TRBV29-1 and TRBJ1-2; maybe TRBD1 (5 bases). The sequence was obtained from a woman under 40 in good health. For the CDR3, the DNA is TGCAGTGTTCAGGGCCTGGGCTACACCTTC. Translated: CSVQGLGYTF. The full variable domain, its missing parts supplied by reference TRBV29-1 and TRBJ1-2, is SAVISQKPSRDICQRGTSLTIQCQVDSQVTMMFWYRQQPGQSLTLIATANQGSEATYESGFVIDKFPISRPNLTFSTLTVSNMSPEDSSIYLCSVQGLGYTFGSGTRLTVV.